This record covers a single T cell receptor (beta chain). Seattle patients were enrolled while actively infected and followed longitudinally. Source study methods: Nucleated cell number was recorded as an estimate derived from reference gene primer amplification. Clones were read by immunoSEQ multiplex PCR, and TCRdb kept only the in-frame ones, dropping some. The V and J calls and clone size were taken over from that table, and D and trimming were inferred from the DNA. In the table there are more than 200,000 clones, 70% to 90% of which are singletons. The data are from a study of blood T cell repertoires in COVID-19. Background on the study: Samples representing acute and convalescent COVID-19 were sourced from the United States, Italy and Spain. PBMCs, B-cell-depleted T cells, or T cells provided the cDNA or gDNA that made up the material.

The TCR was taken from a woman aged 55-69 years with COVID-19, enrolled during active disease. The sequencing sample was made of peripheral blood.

The CDR3 DNA reads TGCGCCAGCAGTCACGCCCGCCTAGCGGCCCCGGGGACCGGGGAGCTGTTTTTT. Translation: CASSHARLAAPGTGELFF. The V and J genes are TRBV23-1 and TRBJ2-2; 7 bases agree with TRBD2. TRBV23-1 qualifies as an ORF whose function is uncertain. This CDR3 has 18 residues. Trimming took 3 bases from V and 5 from J; bases not matched to a gene: 15.